This T cell receptor beta chain was identified during a study of T cells after yellow fever vaccination (dated by TCRdb to the late 2010s). In the study overall: Libraries from fractions with low cell numbers were prepared with the SMART-Seq v4 Ultra Low Input RNA kit. To follow T-cell clones before and after primary and booster YFV17D yellow fever vaccination, bulk TCR alpha and beta repertoires were sequenced over time. The cohort comprised two healthy male donors, one aged 18 to 30 and one aged 30 to 40 years. Blood was drawn at multiple timepoints before and after primary and secondary immunization, with bulk PBMC replicates and cell subsets isolated. Here is what the overall study found, with its caveats: Most clones expanded after primary vaccination were re-detected after the booster (almost 97% of CD4 and around 88% of CD8), suggesting broad memory maintenance. Compared with the primary T-cell response, the secondary T-cell response was faster but weaker, reaching its peak on day 5 rather than on day 15. A small share of clonotypes occurred in both CD4 and CD8 compartments, likely arising from convergent recombination. FACS-sorted repertoires could contain abundant contaminating clonotypes from the bulk population, so computational filtering was required. Because only two donors were included in the study, the extent to which the findings can be generalized is limited.

Trimming takes 5 bases from V and 3 bases from J, and the germline ends sit 13 bases apart. Taken from the germline V gene, the CDR1 and CDR2 loops are SGHAT and FQNNGV. The CDR3, from cysteine to phenylalanine, totals 14 residues. Kept here is only the CDR3 DNA, which spans 42 bases and is read in frame from base 1. Explained via the paper, the treatment or condition label denotes: live attenuated yellow fever vaccine strain. Two biological replicates of bulk PBMCs were collected at each blood-draw timepoint. A standard Ficoll-Paque protocol was used to isolate PBMCs from peripheral blood. TriZol was used to extract RNA from bulk PBMCs, CD4 and CD8 fractions, and dextramer-positive and dextramer-negative fractions. The reads were generated on an Illumina NovaSeq 6000. Synthesis of TCR cDNA relied on 5'RACE template switching, a step that introduced a universal primer site along with unique molecular identifiers. Priming of cDNA synthesis was performed from both the TCR alpha and TCR beta constant segments. Two PCR steps were used to amplify libraries, with sample barcodes and sequencing adapters being added in the second step. Sequencing of libraries was done on Illumina HiSeq 2500 (2x100 bp) or NovaSeq (2x150 bp). On the authors' methods: MIGEC was used to demultiplex reads and collapse the reads into UMI consensus sequences, and MiXCR was used for V(D)J alignment. Vaccine-responding clonotypes were defined with edgeR using replicate PBMC samples, requiring FDR below 0.01 and a log2 fold change above 5 up to day 15. Each bulk clonotype received a CD4 or CD8 identity based on whether the sequenced CD4 or CD8 repertoire contained that clonotype at higher abundance. The public reads were reanalyzed by TCRdb: fastp trimming at Q25, MiXCR alignment, in-frame beta chains only. Rows with a matching CDR3 protein are joined into one entry that keeps the most common DNA and genes. In this record, the V and J calls reflect TCRdb's handling and not the investigators' own analysis. A total of fewer than 500,000 distinct CDR3 sequences appear in this sample, roughly a sixth of them only once. 15% to 20% of the sample goes to the ten largest clones.

For this clonotype: Its binding antigen is unknown. Within one base of it there is no much larger clone, and no base qualities were kept.

The starting material was PBMCs, obtained before the yellow fever booster vaccination. This TCR derives from a man aged 18 to 30 who received the YFV17D yellow fever vaccine. This receptor chain uses TRBV11-2 and TRBJ2-5; a tentative D match to TRBD2 spans 6 bases. The bases read TGTGCCAGCAGCCAAAGACTAGGCGAAGAGACCCAGTACTTC. The resulting protein is CASSQRLGEETQYF. Reference TRBV11-2 and TRBJ2-5 proteins supply the regions before and after the CDR3; the full variable domain is: EAGVAQSPRYKIIEKRQSVAFWCNPISGHATLYWYQQILGQGPKLLIQFQNNGVVDDSQLPKDRFSAERLKGVDSTLKIQPAKLEDSAVYLCASSQRLGEETQYFGPGTRLLVL.